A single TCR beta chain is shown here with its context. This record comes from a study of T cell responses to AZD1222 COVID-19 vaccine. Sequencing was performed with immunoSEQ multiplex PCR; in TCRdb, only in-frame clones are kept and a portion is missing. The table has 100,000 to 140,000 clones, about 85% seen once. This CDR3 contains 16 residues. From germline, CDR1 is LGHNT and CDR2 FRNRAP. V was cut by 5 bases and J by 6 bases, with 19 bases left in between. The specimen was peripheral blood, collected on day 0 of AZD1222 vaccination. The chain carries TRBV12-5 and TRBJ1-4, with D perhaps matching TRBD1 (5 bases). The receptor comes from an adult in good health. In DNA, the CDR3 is TGTGCTAGTGGTGCAATGAGCCAGGGTGTCCATGAAAAACTGTTTTTT. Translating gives CASGAMSQGVHEKLFF.